Each of the 3 T cell receptor beta chains below was sequenced from the same sample in a study of T-cell memory formation after mild COVID-19. TCRdb re-called the 5' RACE reads through MiXCR, storing one row per CDR3 protein. There are 350,000 or so distinct CDR3 sequences in the sample; approximately 22% occur only once, and 20% to 25% lies in the top ten. Sequenced input: PBMCs or a T cell subset sorted from them (not recorded which). The receptors here all came from a man aged 18-30 years who had mild COVID-19 (a few samples of this study predate the infection). Cell type and time point are not known.

The sample holds a few counts of this clonotype. V usage is TRBV12-3 or TRBV12-4 and J usage is TRBJ2-2; D unresolved. This CDR3 contains 14 residues. Between the trimmed V and J ends, which lost 2 bases and 4 bases, there was a span of 8 bases. CDR3 nucleotide sequence: TGTGCCAGCAGTTTATTTAGGGTCACCGGGGAGCTGTTTTTT. Protein sequence: CASSLFRVTGELFF.

DNA of the CDR3: TGTGCCAGCAGCTACATCGGTACGCAGTATTTT. Amino acid sequence: CASSYIGTQYF. The chain links TRBV5-4 to TRBJ2-3; D call uncertain. There are 11 residues in the CDR3. Trimming pared 3 bases from V and 8 bases from J, leaving 7 bases between. CDR1 and CDR2 from the germline V gene are SGHNT and YYREEE (reference sequence).

The rearrangement links TRBV20-1 to TRBJ1-2; no clear D. Trimming pared 4 bases from V and 8 bases from J, leaving 11 bases between. This CDR3 comprises 11 residues. CDR1 DFQATT and CDR2 SNEGSKA come from the germline V gene (reference sequence). CDR3 loop: CSAMRVDGYTF. CDR3 nucleotide sequence: TGCAGTGCTATGAGGGTCGACGGCTACACCTTC.